This entry lists 22 T cell receptor beta chains sequenced from one sample in a study of sequential checkpoint blockade in melanoma. Treatment noted: randomized to nivolumab then ipilimumab (arm A) or the reverse (arm B). Method: immunoSEQ multiplex PCR; TCRdb's copy keeps in-frame clones and lacks some. The repertoire holds under 25,000 clones, with about 80% as singletons. Sequences were derived from CD8+ T cells sorted from blood (inferred from file names), sampled from a patient given nivolumab and ipilimumab in sequence. These receptors originate from a human donor with melanoma.

The chain joins TRBV28 to TRBJ1-5; no firm D call. The CDR3 loop spans 15 amino acids. In germline, CDR1 is MDHEN, CDR2 SYDVKM. Trimming cost V 4 bases and J 2 bases, with 12 bases left between them. In DNA, the CDR3 is TGTGCCAGCAGTTGGGGAGGGCGTCGCAATCAGCCCCAGCATTTT. Amino acids: CASSWGGRRNQPQHF.

The chain employs TRBV28 and TRBJ1-5; 7 bases are shared with TRBD1. From germline, CDR1 is MDHEN and CDR2 SYDVKM. Trimming took 1 base from V and 3 from J; bases not matched to a gene: 3. The CDR3 is 15 amino acids. CDR3 DNA: TGTGCCAGCAGTTTATTGGACAGGAACAATCAGCCCCAGCATTTT. Its translation: CASSLLDRNNQPQHF.

The chain links TRBV7-6 to TRBJ1-1; TRBD1 aligns across 10 bases. The CDR3 is 13 residues long. Germline trimming cut 5 bases from V and 6 bases from J; bases unmatched to any gene: 3. Germline V gives CDR1 SGHVS, CDR2 FNYEAQ. The CDR3 nucleotides are TGTGCCAGCAGCGGGACAGGGGTTGCTGAAGCTTTCTTT. This gives the protein CASSGTGVAEAFF.

The gene calls are TRBV27 and TRBJ2-7; 7 bases fit TRBD1. In germline, CDR1 is MNHEY, CDR2 SMNVEV (reference sequence). V gave up 4 bases and J gave up 2 bases; unmatched junction bases: 8. This CDR3 is built from 15 residues. CDR3 sequence reads: CASSSMTGPTYEQYF. DNA for the CDR3: TGTGCCAGCAGTTCCATGACAGGGCCCACCTACGAGCAGTACTTC.

In DNA form, the CDR3 reads TGTGCCAGCAGCTCGACAGGGGGGTACAATGAGCAGTTCTTC. Its translation is CASSSTGGYNEQFF. J is TRBJ2-1 and V is TRBV13; 9 nucleotides match TRBD1. This CDR3 has 14 residues. The germline CDR1 and CDR2 sequences are PRHDT and FYEKMQ (reference sequence). Trimming took 4 bases from V and 4 from J; bases not matched to a gene: 2.

In this sample, this clone turned up a few times. This chain links TRBV7-8 with TRBJ1-1; no definite D call. CDR3 length equals 15 residues. Germline-derived CDR1 and CDR2 are SGHVS and FQNEAQ. The V end lost 5 bases, the J end lost 2 bases, and 15 bases lay between the germline ends. The CDR3 here is CASSPRAGINTEAFF. The CDR3 DNA follows: TGTGCCAGCAGCCCCCGGGCGGGGATAAACACTGAAGCTTTCTTT.

This clone was detected once. This CDR3 is CAGGRRSGNTIYF. For the CDR3, the DNA is TGTGCAGGGGGACGCCGCTCTGGAAACACCATATATTTT. V usage is TRBV28 and J usage is TRBJ1-3; D possibly corresponds to TRBD1 (6 bases). This CDR3 is built from 13 residues. Germline V lookup: CDR1 MDHEN, CDR2 SYDVKM.

The rearrangement uses TRBV29-1 and TRBJ1-2; D gene uncertain. The CDR3 loop spans 12 amino acids. Trimming removed 0 bases from V and 7 bases from J, with 9 bases in between. Germline loops: CDR1 SQVTM, CDR2 ANQGSEA. CDR3 residues: CSVEERTFGYTF. The CDR3 DNA reads as TGCAGCGTTGAAGAGAGGACTTTTGGCTACACCTTC.

The chain combines TRBV6-1 with TRBJ2-7, with D maybe TRBD1 (6 bases). V was trimmed by 6 bases and J by 4 bases, leaving 19 bases between them. Germline V gene data show CDR1 as MNHNS and CDR2 as SASEGT. This CDR3 region has 15 residues. The CDR3 spells CASRPSDSSPYEQYF. The CDR3 DNA is TGTGCCAGCAGGCCCTCGGACAGTTCACCGTACGAGCAGTACTTC.

This clone came up once. The V gene is TRBV7-2, the J gene TRBJ2-7; 9 bases are a match to TRBD2. CDR1 and CDR2 from the germline V gene are SGHTA and FQGNSA. The CDR3 spans 15 residues. V shed 5 bases, J shed 0 bases, and the junction held 5 bases outside the gene matches. The CDR3 region has the DNA TGTGCCAGCAGCCGGACTAGCGCGAGCTCCTACGAGCAGTACTTC. This translates into CASSRTSASSYEQYF.

The chain is built from TRBV5-4 and TRBJ1-1, with D maybe TRBD1 (5 bases). Trimming pared 0 bases from V and 4 bases from J, leaving 16 bases between. CDR3 length: 16 residues. CDR1 SGHNT and CDR2 YYREEE come from the germline V gene (reference sequence). The CDR3 DNA reads TGTGCCAGCAGCTTGGAGGGAGGGGCGGGGGGCACTGAAGCTTTCTTT. Protein sequence: CASSLEGGAGGTEAFF. Full variable domain (outside the CDR3, taken from reference TRBV5-4 and TRBJ1-1): ETGVTQSPTHLIKTRGQQVTLRCSSQSGHNTVSWYQQALGQGPQFIFQYYREEENGRGNFPPRFSGLQFPNYSSELNVNALELDDSALYLCASSLEGGAGGTEAFFGQGTRLTVV.

The CDR3, as DNA: TGTGCCAGCAGCTTGGACGCGTCCCCCCACTATGGCTACACCTTC. It specifies CASSLDASPHYGYTF. V usage is TRBV5-4 and J usage is TRBJ1-2; D call uncertain. CDR3 length: 15 amino acids. Germline values: CDR1 SGHNT, CDR2 YYREEE (reference sequence). V was pared by 0 bases and J by 3 bases, with 12 bases between.

The gene calls are TRBV2 and TRBJ1-1; weak D call: TRBD1 (6 bases). The CDR3 length is 13 residues. CDR1 is SNHLY, CDR2 FYNNEI, per germline. Trimming took off 10 bases at V and 2 bases at J, with 14 bases between the two ends. The CDR3 region is CATTPQGNTEAFF. CDR3 coding DNA: TGTGCCACCACACCACAGGGAAACACTGAAGCTTTCTTT.

This chain connects TRBV15 to TRBJ1-1, with 7 bases fitting TRBD1. CDR3 length equals 15 residues. With 5 bases clipped from V and 0 bases from J, the junction kept 6 bases outside the gene matches. Germline CDR1 and CDR2: LNHNV and YYDKDF (reference sequence). CDR3: CATSPSGQLNTEAFF. CDR3 DNA sequence: TGTGCCACCAGCCCCTCGGGACAGCTGAACACTGAAGCTTTCTTT.

The chain carries TRBV6-5 and TRBJ1-1, with D perhaps matching TRBD1 (5 bases). V lost 0 bases and J 6 bases, leaving 14 bases between the germline ends. Germline V gene data show CDR1 as MNHEY and CDR2 as SVGAGI. This CDR3 spans 15 amino acids. The CDR3 region has the DNA TGTGCCAGCAGTTACTCCGGAGCAGGGAGGGCTGAAGCTTTCTTT. Amino acid sequence: CASSYSGAGRAEAFF.

The J gene is TRBJ1-5, the V gene TRBV28, with a tentative D call TRBD1 (5 bases). There are 15 residues in the CDR3. Between the trimmed V and J ends, which lost 5 bases and 7 bases, there was a span of 18 bases. CDR1 MDHEN and CDR2 SYDVKM come from the germline V gene. This CDR3 is CASSVGTPGVQPQHF. The CDR3, as DNA: TGTGCCAGCAGTGTCGGGACCCCGGGGGTCCAGCCCCAGCATTTT. Full variable domain (missing parts from reference TRBV28 and TRBJ1-5): DVKVTQSSRYLVKRTGEKVFLECVQDMDHENMFWYRQDPGLGLRLIYFSYDVKMKEKGDIPEGYSVSREKKERFSLILESASTNQTSMYLCASSVGTPGVQPQHFGDGTRLSIL.

V gene TRBV6-6 combines with J gene TRBJ1-1; a weak D match, TRBD1 (6 bases). CDR1 and CDR2 from the germline V gene are MNHNY and SVGAGI (reference sequence). CDR3 size: 13 residues. The germline V and J ends were trimmed by 5 bases and 6 bases, with 13 bases remaining between them. In DNA, the CDR3 is TGTGCCAGCAGTCTACAGGGTTGGGCTGAAGCTTTCTTT. As protein: CASSLQGWAEAFF.

J is TRBJ1-2 and V is TRBV11-2; weak D call: TRBD1 (5 bases). The CDR3 loop spans 13 amino acids. CDR1 SGHAT and CDR2 FQNNGV come from the germline V gene. V was pared by 1 base and J by 4 bases, with 7 bases between. The CDR3 protein is CASSLGQTYGYTF. In DNA form, the CDR3 reads TGTGCCAGCAGCTTAGGACAGACCTATGGCTACACCTTC. Drawing the rest from reference TRBV11-2 and TRBJ1-2, the complete variable domain is EAGVAQSPRYKIIEKRQSVAFWCNPISGHATLYWYQQILGQGPKLLIQFQNNGVVDDSQLPKDRFSAERLKGVDSTLKIQPAKLEDSAVYLCASSLGQTYGYTFGSGTRLTVV.

This chain joins TRBV23-1 and TRBJ2-7; 9 bases agree with TRBD2. TRBV23-1 is labeled an ORF, and its function is uncertain. This CDR3 is built from 19 residues. The junction had 14 bases not matched to a gene; V was cut back by 0 bases and J by 2 bases. CDR3 DNA: TGCGCCAGCAGTCAATCGACTGCACTAGCGGGTCAGGGGACCTACGAGCAGTACTTC. This codes for CASSQSTALAGQGTYEQYF.

The V call is TRBV27, the J call TRBJ1-2; D call uncertain. Per germline, CDR1 MNHEY and CDR2 SMNVEV (reference sequence). V lost 4 bases, J lost 8 bases, and 11 bases lay in between. The CDR3 has 12 amino acids. The DNA for the CDR3 is TGTGCCAGCAGTTCAGTACGGGGAGGCTACACCTTC. Encoded protein: CASSSVRGGYTF.

The chain has TRBV2 and TRBJ1-3, with D hard to call. Germline V CDR1 and CDR2: SNHLY, FYNNEI. V lost 1 base and J lost 2, with 6 bases in between. The CDR3 covers 14 residues. CDR3 in DNA: TGTGCCAGCAGTGAAGACATCACTGGAAACACCATATATTTT. It is translated as CASSEDITGNTIYF.

The chain uses TRBV7-9 and TRBJ2-2; 7 bases agree with TRBD2. The J segment lost 2 bases and the V segment lost 4 bases, leaving 7 bases of the junction unmatched. The length of the CDR3 is 16 residues. CDR1 and CDR2 from the germline V gene are SEHNR and FQNEAQ (reference sequence). CDR3 sequence (DNA): TGTGCCAGCAGCTACTCTGGACTAGGAAACACCGGGGAGCTGTTTTTT. Its translation is CASSYSGLGNTGELFF.